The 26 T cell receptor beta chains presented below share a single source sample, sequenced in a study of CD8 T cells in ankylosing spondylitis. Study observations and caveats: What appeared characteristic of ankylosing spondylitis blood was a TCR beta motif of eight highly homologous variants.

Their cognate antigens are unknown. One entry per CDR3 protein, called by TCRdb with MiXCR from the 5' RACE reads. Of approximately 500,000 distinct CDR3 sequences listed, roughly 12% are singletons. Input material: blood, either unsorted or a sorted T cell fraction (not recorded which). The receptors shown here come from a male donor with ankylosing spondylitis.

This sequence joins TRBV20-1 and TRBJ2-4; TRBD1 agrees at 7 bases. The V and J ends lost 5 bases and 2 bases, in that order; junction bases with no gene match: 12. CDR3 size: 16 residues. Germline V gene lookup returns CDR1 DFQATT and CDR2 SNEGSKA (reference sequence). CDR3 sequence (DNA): TGCAGTGCTCCGCCCCCCGAGACAGGGTCCAAAAACATTCAGTACTTC. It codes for CSAPPPETGSKNIQYF.

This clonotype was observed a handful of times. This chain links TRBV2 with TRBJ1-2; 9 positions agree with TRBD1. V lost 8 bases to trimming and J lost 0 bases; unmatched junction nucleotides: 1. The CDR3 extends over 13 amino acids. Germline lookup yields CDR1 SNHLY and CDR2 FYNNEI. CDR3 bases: TGTGCCAGCTGGACAGGGGCTAACTATGGCTACACCTTC. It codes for CASWTGANYGYTF.

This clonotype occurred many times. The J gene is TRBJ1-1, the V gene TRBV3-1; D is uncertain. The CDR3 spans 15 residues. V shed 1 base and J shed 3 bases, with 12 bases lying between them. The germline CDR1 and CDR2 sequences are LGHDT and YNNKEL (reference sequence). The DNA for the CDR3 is TGTGCCAGCAGCCAAGCATCCCGAGGATACACTGAAGCTTTCTTT. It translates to CASSQASRGYTEAFF.

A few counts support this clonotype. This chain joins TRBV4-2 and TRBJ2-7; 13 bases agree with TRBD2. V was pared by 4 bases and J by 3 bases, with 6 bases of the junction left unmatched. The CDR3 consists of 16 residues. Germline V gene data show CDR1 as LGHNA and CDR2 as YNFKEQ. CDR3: CASSPRTSGSFYEQYF. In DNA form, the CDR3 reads TGTGCCAGCAGCCCGAGGACTAGCGGGAGTTTCTACGAGCAGTACTTC.

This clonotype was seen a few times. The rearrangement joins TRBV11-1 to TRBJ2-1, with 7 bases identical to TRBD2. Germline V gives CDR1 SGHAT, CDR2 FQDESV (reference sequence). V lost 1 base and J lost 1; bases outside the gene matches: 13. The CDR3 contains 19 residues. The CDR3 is CASSLDSPWSSGSYNEQFF. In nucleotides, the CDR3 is TGTGCCAGCAGCTTAGACAGCCCCTGGTCTAGCGGTTCCTACAATGAGCAGTTCTTC. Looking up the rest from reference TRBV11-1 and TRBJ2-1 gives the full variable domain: EAEVAQSPRYKITEKSQAVAFWCDPISGHATLYWYRQILGQGPELLVQFQDESVVDDSQLPKDRFSAERLKGVDSTLKIQPAELGDSAMYLCASSLDSPWSSGSYNEQFFGPGTRLTVL.

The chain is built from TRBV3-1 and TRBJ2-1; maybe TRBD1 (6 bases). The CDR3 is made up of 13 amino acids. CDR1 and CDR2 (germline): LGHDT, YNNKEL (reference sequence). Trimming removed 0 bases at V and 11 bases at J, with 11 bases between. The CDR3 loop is CASSQEIRGQQFF. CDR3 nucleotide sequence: TGTGCCAGCAGCCAAGAAATCAGGGGACAGCAGTTCTTC.

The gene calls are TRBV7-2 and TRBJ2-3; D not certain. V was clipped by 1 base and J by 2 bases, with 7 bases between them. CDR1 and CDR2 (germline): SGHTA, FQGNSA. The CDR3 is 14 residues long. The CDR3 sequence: CASSLVQYTDTQYF. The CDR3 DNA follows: TGTGCCAGCAGCTTAGTACAGTACACAGATACGCAGTATTTT.

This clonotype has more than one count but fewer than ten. CDR3 loop: CSARGGAETEAFF. DNA for the CDR3: TGCAGTGCTAGGGGGGGGGCGGAAACTGAAGCTTTCTTT. The J gene is TRBJ1-1, the V gene TRBV20-1; the D gene is possibly TRBD1 (6 bases). Germline V gene lookup returns CDR1 DFQATT and CDR2 SNEGSKA (reference sequence). The germline V and J ends were trimmed by 3 bases and 5 bases, with 13 bases remaining between them. The CDR3 runs to 13 residues.

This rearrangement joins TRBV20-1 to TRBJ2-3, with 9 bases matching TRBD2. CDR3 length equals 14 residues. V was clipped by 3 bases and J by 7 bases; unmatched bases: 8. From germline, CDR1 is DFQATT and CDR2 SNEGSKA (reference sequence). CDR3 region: CSASQVAGVYTQYF. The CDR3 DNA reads TGCAGTGCTAGCCAAGTAGCGGGAGTTTATACGCAGTATTTT.

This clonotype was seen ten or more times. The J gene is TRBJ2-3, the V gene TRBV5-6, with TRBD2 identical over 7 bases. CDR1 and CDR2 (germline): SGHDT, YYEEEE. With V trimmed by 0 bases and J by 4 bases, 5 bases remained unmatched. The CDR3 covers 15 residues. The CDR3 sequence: CASSLGREFADTQYF. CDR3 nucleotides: TGTGCCAGCAGCTTGGGGCGGGAGTTTGCAGATACGCAGTATTTT.

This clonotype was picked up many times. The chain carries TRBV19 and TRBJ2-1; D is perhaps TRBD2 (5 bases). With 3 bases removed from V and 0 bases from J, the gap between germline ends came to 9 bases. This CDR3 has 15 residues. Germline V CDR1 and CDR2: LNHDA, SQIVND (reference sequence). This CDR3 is CASSIAGGSYNEQFF. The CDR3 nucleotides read TGTGCCAGTAGTATTGCAGGAGGCTCCTACAATGAGCAGTTCTTC.

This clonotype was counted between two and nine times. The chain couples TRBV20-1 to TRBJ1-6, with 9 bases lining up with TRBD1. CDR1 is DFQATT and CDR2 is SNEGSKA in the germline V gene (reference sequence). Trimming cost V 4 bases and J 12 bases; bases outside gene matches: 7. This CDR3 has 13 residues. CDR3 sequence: CSATPPGQGPLHF. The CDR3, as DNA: TGCAGTGCTACCCCCCCGGGACAGGGACCCCTCCACTTT.

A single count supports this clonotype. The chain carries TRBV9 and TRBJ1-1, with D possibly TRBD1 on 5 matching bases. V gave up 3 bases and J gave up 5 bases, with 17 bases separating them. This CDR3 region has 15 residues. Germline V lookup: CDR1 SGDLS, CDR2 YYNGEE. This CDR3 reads CASSGEQLKGTEAFF. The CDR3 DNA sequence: TGTGCCAGCAGCGGAGAACAACTCAAGGGGACTGAAGCTTTCTTT.

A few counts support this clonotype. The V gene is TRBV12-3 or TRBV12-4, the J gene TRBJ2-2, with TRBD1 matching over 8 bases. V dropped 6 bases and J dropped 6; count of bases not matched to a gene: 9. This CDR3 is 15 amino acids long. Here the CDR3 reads CASSRDRQGAGELFF. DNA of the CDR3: TGTGCCAGCAGCAGGGACAGGCAGGGCGCCGGGGAGCTGTTTTTT.

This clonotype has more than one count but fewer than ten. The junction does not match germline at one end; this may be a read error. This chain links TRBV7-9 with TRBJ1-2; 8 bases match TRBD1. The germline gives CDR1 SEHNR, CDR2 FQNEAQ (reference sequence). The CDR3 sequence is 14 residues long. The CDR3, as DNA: TGTGCCAGCAGCTTAGCCCACCCTCAGGGGGGACAGGCGTTC. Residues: CASSLAHPQGGQAF. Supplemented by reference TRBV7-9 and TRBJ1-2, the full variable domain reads DTGVSQNPRHKITKRGQNVTFRCDPISEHNRLYWYRQTLGQGPEFLTYFQNEAQLEKSRLLSDRFSAERPKGSFSTLEIQRTEQGDSAMYLCASSLAHPQGGQAFGSGTRLTVV.

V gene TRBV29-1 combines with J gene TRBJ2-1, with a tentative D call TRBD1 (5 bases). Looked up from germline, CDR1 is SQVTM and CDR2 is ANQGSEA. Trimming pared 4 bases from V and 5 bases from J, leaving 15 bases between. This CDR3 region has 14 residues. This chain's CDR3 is CSVGRSQGNNEQFF. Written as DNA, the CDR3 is TGCAGCGTTGGCCGGTCGCAGGGAAACAATGAGCAGTTCTTC.

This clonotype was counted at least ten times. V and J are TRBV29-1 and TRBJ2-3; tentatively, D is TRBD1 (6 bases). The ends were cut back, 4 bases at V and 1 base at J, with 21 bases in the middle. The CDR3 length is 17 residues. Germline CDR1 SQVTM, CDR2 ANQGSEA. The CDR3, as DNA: TGCAGCGTTGGGGGGCCAACTAGAGCGGTACGCACAGATACGCAGTATTTT. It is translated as CSVGGPTRAVRTDTQYF.

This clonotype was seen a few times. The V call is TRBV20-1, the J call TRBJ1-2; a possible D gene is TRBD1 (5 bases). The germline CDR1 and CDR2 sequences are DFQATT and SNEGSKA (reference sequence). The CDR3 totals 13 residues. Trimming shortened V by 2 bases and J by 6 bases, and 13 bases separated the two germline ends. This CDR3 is CSARSQGSDGYTF. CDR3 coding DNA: TGCAGTGCTAGAAGCCAGGGATCGGATGGCTACACCTTC.

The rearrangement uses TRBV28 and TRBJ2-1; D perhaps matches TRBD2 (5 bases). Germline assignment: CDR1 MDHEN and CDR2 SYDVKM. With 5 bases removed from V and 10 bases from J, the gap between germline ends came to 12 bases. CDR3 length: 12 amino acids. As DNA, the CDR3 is TGTGCCAGCAGTGAAACGGGGATCGAGCAGTTCTTC. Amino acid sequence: CASSETGIEQFF.

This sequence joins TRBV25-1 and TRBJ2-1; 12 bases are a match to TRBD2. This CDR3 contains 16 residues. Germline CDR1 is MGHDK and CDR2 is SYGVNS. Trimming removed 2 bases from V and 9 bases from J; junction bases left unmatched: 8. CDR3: CASSELTSGRRGEQFF. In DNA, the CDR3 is TGTGCCAGCAGTGAACTGACTAGCGGGAGAAGAGGTGAGCAGTTCTTC.

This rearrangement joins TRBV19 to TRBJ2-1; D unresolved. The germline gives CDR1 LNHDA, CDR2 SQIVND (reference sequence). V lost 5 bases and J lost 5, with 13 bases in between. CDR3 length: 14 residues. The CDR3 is CASSYSTSNNEQFF. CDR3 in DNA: TGTGCCAGTAGTTATTCGACCTCGAACAATGAGCAGTTCTTC. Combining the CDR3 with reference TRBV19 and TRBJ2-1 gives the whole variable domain DGGITQSPKYLFRKEGQNVTLSCEQNLNHDAMYWYRQDPGQGLRLIYYSQIVNDFQKGDIAEGYSVSREKKESFPLTVTSAQKNPTAFYLCASSYSTSNNEQFFGPGTRLTVL.

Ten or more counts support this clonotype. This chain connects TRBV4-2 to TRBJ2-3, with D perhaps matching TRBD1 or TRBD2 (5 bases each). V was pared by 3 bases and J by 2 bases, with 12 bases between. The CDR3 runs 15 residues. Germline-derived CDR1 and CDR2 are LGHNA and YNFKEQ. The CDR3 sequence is CASSHRDGNTDTQYF. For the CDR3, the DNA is TGTGCCAGCAGCCACCGGGACGGCAACACAGATACGCAGTATTTT.

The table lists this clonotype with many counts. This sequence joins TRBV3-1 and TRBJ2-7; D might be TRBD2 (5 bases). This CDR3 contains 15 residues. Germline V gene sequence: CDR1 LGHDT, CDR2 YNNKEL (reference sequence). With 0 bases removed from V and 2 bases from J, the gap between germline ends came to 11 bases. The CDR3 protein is CASSQEQGRPYEQYV. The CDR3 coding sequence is TGTGCCAGCAGCCAAGAGCAAGGGAGACCCTACGAGCAGTACGTC.

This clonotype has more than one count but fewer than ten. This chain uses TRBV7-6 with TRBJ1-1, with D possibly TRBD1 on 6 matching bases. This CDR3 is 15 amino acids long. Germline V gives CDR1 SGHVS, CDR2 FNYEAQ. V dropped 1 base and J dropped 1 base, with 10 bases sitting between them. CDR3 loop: CASSLGQATNTEAFF. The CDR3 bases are TGTGCCAGCAGCTTAGGACAGGCAACGAACACTGAAGCTTTCTTT.

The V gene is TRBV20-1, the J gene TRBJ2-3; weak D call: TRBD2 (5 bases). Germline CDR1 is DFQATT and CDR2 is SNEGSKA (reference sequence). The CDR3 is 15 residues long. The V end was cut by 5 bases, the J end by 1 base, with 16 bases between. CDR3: CSAPDPSRGTDTQYF. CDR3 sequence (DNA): TGCAGTGCTCCCGATCCTAGCCGTGGCACAGATACGCAGTATTTT.

CDR3 region: CASSSLDPSYEQYV. The CDR3 DNA is TGTGCCAGCAGTAGCCTAGACCCATCCTACGAGCAGTACGTC. The chain carries TRBV6-1 and TRBJ2-7, with unresolved D. The CDR3 has 14 residues. Germline V gives CDR1 MNHNS, CDR2 SASEGT. V lost 5 bases to trimming and J lost 1 base, with 12 bases between them.